This is a list of T cell receptor beta chains from one sample in a study of blood T cells in healthy people across ages. TCRdb re-called the 5' RACE reads through MiXCR, storing one row per CDR3 protein. The top ten clones hold over 20% of a sample with roughly 800,000 distinct CDR3 sequences, roughly 50% of them seen once. The sequenced sample consisted of blood. The origin of the receptors is a man aged 25-40 years in good health. CDR3s include the opening cysteine and the closing phenylalanine or tryptophan. The D gene is left open where the match is weak. Clone size appears in some rows only: once, few, many, or a class for an expanded clone.

TRBJ2-1 TRBD2 TRBV9 - CASSGREGPFEQFF TGTGCCAGCAGCGGACGGGAGGGCCCTTTTGAGCAGTTCTTC
TRBJ2-7 - TRBV28 - CASSSPPDRGGFYEQYF TGTGCCAGCAGTTCCCCACCGGACAGAGGTGGGTTCTACGAGCAGTACTTC
TRBJ1-2 - TRBV6-1 - CASLEPSLNYGYTF TGTGCCAGTTTGGAACCTTCCCTGAACTATGGCTACACCTTC
TRBJ2-1 - TRBV7-9 - CATGKGDEQFF TGTGCCACGGGTAAGGGAGATGAGCAGTTCTTC
TRBJ2-1 - TRBV27 - CTSSPGLENSKPSYNEQFF TGTACCAGCAGTCCGGGACTCGAAAATTCTAAACCGTCCTACAATGAGCAGTTCTTC
TRBJ2-1 TRBD2 TRBV20-1 - CSARDRASGHLSSEQFF TGCAGTGCTAGAGATCGAGCTAGCGGGCATTTATCGAGTGAGCAGTTCTTC
TRBJ2-1 TRBD2 TRBV20-1 few CSANRVRTRGLAVHQQFF TGCAGTGCAAACAGGGTACGGACTAGGGGACTAGCGGTCCATCAGCAGTTCTTC
TRBJ2-7 - TRBV11-2 - CASSWRDTAYEQYF TGTGCCAGCAGCTGGAGAGACACGGCCTACGAGCAGTACTTC
TRBJ2-7 TRBD2 TRBV29-1 - CSVEAERGLAGREQYF TGCAGCGTTGAAGCGGAGAGGGGACTAGCGGGAAGGGAGCAGTACTTC
TRBJ2-3 TRBD2 TRBV6-5 few CASSYLASGDTQYF TGTGCCAGCAGTTACTTGGCTAGCGGAGATACGCAGTATTTT
TRBJ2-1 - TRBV25-1 - CASSALGPVNNEQFF TGTGCCAGCAGTGCCCTTGGCCCTGTTAACAATGAGCAGTTCTTC
TRBJ1-2 TRBD1 TRBV3-1 - CAAGRGLSNYGYTF TGTGCAGCGGGGAGGGGGCTATCTAACTATGGCTACACCTTC
TRBJ2-3 - TRBV28 - CASSQRSNRVVGDTQYF TGTGCCAGCAGTCAGAGATCGAACAGGGTGGTAGGGGATACGCAGTATTTT
TRBJ1-1 - TRBV29-1 - CSASRTGTIEAFF TGCAGCGCCTCCAGGACGGGGACGATTGAAGCTTTCTTT
TRBJ2-5 - TRBV6-6 once CATMEPARQGRETQYF TGTGCCACTATGGAACCTGCCCGGCAGGGGAGGGAGACCCAGTACTTC
TRBJ2-4 - TRBV27 few CASSTSKNIQYF TGTGCCAGCAGTACCTCCAAAAACATTCAGTACTTC
TRBJ2-7 - TRBV20-1 few CSARDSTDEQYF TGCAGTGCTAGGGACTCGACCGACGAGCAGTACTTC
TRBJ2-7 - TRBV11-3 - CASSLTALGEQYF TGTGCCAGCAGCCTCACCGCCCTAGGTGAGCAGTACTTC
TRBJ1-2 - TRBV5-5 - CASSPTGGRYGYTF TGTGCCAGCAGCCCCACGGGCGGGCGCTATGGCTACACCTTC
TRBJ2-7 - TRBV12-3/TRBV12-4 - CASSNSGYGSYEQYF TGTGCCAGCAGTAATAGCGGATACGGTAGCTACGAGCAGTACTTC
TRBJ1-2 TRBD1 TRBV29-1 - CSVPGQSNRTNYGYTF TGCAGCGTCCCGGGACAGAGTAACCGAACTAACTATGGCTACACCTTC
TRBJ1-2 - TRBV29-1 - CSVSPKTGFNGYTF TGCAGCGTTTCCCCTAAAACAGGGTTCAATGGCTACACCTTC